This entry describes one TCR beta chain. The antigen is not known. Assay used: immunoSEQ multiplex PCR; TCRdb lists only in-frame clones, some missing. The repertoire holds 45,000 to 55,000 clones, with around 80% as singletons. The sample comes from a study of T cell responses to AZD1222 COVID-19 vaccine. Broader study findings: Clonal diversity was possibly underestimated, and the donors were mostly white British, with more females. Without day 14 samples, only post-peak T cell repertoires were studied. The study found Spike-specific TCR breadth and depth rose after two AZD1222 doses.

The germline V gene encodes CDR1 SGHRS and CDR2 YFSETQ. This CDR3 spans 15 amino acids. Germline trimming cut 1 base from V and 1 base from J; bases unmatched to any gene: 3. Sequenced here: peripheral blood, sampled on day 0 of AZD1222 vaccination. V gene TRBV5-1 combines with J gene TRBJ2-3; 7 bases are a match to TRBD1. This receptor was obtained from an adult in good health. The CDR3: CASSLTGQRTDTQYF. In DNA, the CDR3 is TGCGCCAGCAGCTTGACGGGACAGCGCACAGATACGCAGTATTTT.